What follows are 19 T cell receptor beta chains derived from one specimen sequenced in a study of response to subunit inactivated influenza vaccine. TCRdb re-called the RT-PCR reads through MiXCR, storing one row per CDR3 protein. The profile shows over 650,000 distinct CDR3 sequences, 15% to 20% of them singletons. The source was PBMCs from blood, collected 4 to 6 days after vaccination. These receptors all come from a man aged 45-65 years who received an inactivated influenza vaccine.

The chain uses TRBV20-1 and TRBJ2-5; 10 bases align to TRBD2. The germline CDR1 and CDR2 sequences are DFQATT and SNEGSKA (reference sequence). The CDR3 spans 15 residues. Losses at the gene ends were 6 bases for V and 7 bases for J; bases not matched to a gene: 14. The CDR3 DNA reads as TGCAGTGCCAAGGCTCTAGCGGGGGATTGGGCGACCCAGTACTTC. Residues: CSAKALAGDWATQYF.

This clonotype has more than one count but fewer than ten. The CDR3 loop is CASSYPTGTGLETQYF. CDR3 bases: TGTGCCAGCAGTTATCCTACCGGGACTGGACTGGAGACCCAGTACTTC. The chain joins TRBV6-5 to TRBJ2-5; perhaps TRBD2 as D (6 bases). The CDR3 loop spans 16 amino acids. The V gene lost 3 bases and the J gene lost 5 bases, with 19 bases spanning the gap. CDR1 and CDR2 from the germline V gene are MNHEY and SVGAGI.

This clonotype was recorded many times. J is TRBJ2-7 and V is TRBV5-1, with a tentative D call TRBD2 (5 bases). V was shortened by 1 base and J by 3 bases, with 11 bases between the two germline ends. This CDR3 contains 14 residues. Germline CDR1 is SGHRS and CDR2 is YFSETQ. The CDR3 DNA reads TGCGCCAGCAGCTTGTATCCGGGGAACTACGAGCAGTACTTC. Protein sequence: CASSLYPGNYEQYF.

The rearrangement uses TRBV5-4 and TRBJ1-5; no reliable D call. The V end was cut by 5 bases, the J end by 0 bases, with 15 bases between. Germline-derived CDR1 and CDR2 are SGHNT and YYREEE (reference sequence). This CDR3 region has 16 residues. The CDR3 reads CASSPFRPSSNQPQHF. DNA for the CDR3: TGTGCCAGCAGTCCCTTCCGACCTAGTAGCAATCAGCCCCAGCATTTT.

The sample holds many counts of this clonotype. V and J are TRBV7-2 and TRBJ2-7, with D hard to call. CDR3 length: 15 amino acids. CDR1 and CDR2 from the germline V gene are SGHTA and FQGNSA. Trimming removed 5 bases at V and 3 bases at J, with 17 bases between. In DNA form, the CDR3 reads TGTGCCAGCAGCCCCGGCACTCTCCCCCTCTACGAGCAGTACTTC. Its protein product is CASSPGTLPLYEQYF.

This clonotype was recorded a few times. The rearrangement joins TRBV30 to TRBJ1-1, with D hard to call. The CDR3 has 14 amino acids. V was shortened by 1 base and J by 3 bases, with 12 bases between the two germline ends. From germline, CDR1 is GTSNPN and CDR2 SVGIG (reference sequence). CDR3 in DNA: TGTGCCTGGAGTGCCCAAACTACGTACACTGAAGCTTTCTTT. It yields the protein CAWSAQTTYTEAFF. The full variable domain, rest sourced from reference TRBV30 and TRBJ1-1, is SQTIHQWPATLVQPVGSPLSLECTVEGTSNPNLYWYRQAAGRGLQLLFYSVGIGQISSEVPQNLSASRPQDRQFILSSKKLLLSDSGFYLCAWSAQTTYTEAFFGQGTRLTVV.

The V and J genes are TRBV4-1 and TRBJ2-6; D unresolved. The germline V gene has CDR1 MGHRA and CDR2 YSYEKL. This CDR3 comprises 17 residues. Trimming pared 0 bases from V and 1 base from J, leaving 10 bases between. The DNA of the CDR3 is TGCGCCAGCAGCCAAGATCGTGGCCAGTCTGGGGCCAACGTCCTGACTTTC. Amino acid sequence: CASSQDRGQSGANVLTF.

This clonotype came up a few times. This sequence joins TRBV5-1 and TRBJ1-5, with TRBD1 matching over 8 bases. The V gene end was trimmed by 4 bases and the J gene end by 6 bases; junction bases not matched to a gene: 18. Germline CDR1 and CDR2: SGHRS and YFSETQ. This CDR3 has 18 residues. The CDR3 bases are TGCGCCAGCAGCCCAAATACTTTGCAGGGGGCCTTCAGTCAGCCCCAGCATTTT. It encodes CASSPNTLQGAFSQPQHF.

The chain combines TRBV4-1 with TRBJ2-7; 8 bases are shared with TRBD1. This CDR3 has 14 residues. Germline trimming cut 3 bases from V and 4 bases from J; bases unmatched to any gene: 5. CDR1 and CDR2 (germline): MGHRA, YSYEKL. The CDR3: CASSQTGARYEQYF. The CDR3, as DNA: TGCGCCAGCAGCCAGACAGGGGCTCGGTACGAGCAGTACTTC.

In this sample, this clonotype turned up many times. The chain combines TRBV29-1 with TRBJ1-1; D remains unclear. V lost 7 bases to trimming and J lost 0 bases, with 12 bases between them. Looked up from germline, CDR1 is SQVTM and CDR2 is ANQGSEA. The CDR3 sequence is 13 residues long. CDR3 DNA: TGCAGCGGCTACAGCGGAGTGAACACTGAAGCTTTCTTT. Translation: CSGYSGVNTEAFF.

This clonotype has just a few counts. In DNA form, the CDR3 reads TGTGCCATCAGTGAGAATCCGGCAGGGGCCAAAAACATTCAGTACTTC. This encodes CAISENPAGAKNIQYF. V and J are TRBV10-3 and TRBJ2-4, with a weak D call TRBD1 (5 bases). Trimming took off 2 bases at V and 1 base at J, with 12 bases between the two ends. The CDR3 covers 16 residues. Germline V CDR1 and CDR2: ENHRY, SYGVKD.

This clonotype was counted a few times. The V gene is TRBV20-1, the J gene TRBJ2-5, with D tentatively TRBD1 (5 bases). The germline V gene has CDR1 DFQATT and CDR2 SNEGSKA (reference sequence). This CDR3 region has 14 residues. Trimming left V 1 base short and J 2 bases short, with 11 bases between. CDR3 bases: TGCAGTGCTAGAGGGGGCAGGTTACAAGAGACCCAGTACTTC. Protein: CSARGGRLQETQYF.

This clonotype has more than one count but fewer than ten. The chain carries TRBV5-1 and TRBJ2-3; TRBD1 is a possible D gene (6 bases). This CDR3 spans 14 amino acids. From germline, CDR1 is SGHRS and CDR2 YFSETQ. With 3 bases removed from V and 0 bases from J, the gap between germline ends came to 8 bases. The CDR3 reads CASSSDSSTDTQYF. The CDR3 DNA reads as TGCGCCAGCAGCTCGGACAGCAGCACAGATACGCAGTATTTT.

There are many counts of this clonotype. The chain joins TRBV5-1 to TRBJ2-7; unclear D gene. Germline-derived CDR1 and CDR2 are SGHRS and YFSETQ. The CDR3 consists of 12 residues. Trimming left V 1 base short and J 2 bases short, with 4 bases between. This CDR3 reads CASSLYPYEQYF. As DNA, the CDR3 is TGCGCCAGCAGCTTGTACCCCTACGAGCAGTACTTC.

This clonotype appeared many times. The chain uses TRBV7-3 and TRBJ2-2; unclear D gene. Germline assignment: CDR1 SGHTA and CDR2 FQGTGA. The CDR3 contains 15 residues. Trimming shortened V by 1 base and J by 7 bases, and 13 bases separated the two germline ends. CDR3 in amino acids: CASSLMGNLGGELFF. In nucleotides, the CDR3 is TGTGCCAGCAGCTTAATGGGAAACCTGGGCGGGGAGCTGTTTTTT.

The gene calls are TRBV27 and TRBJ1-2, with 8 bases fitting TRBD1. The CDR3 sequence is 15 residues long. Per the germline V gene, CDR1 is MNHEY and CDR2 is SMNVEV (reference sequence). With 4 bases clipped from V and 2 bases from J, the junction kept 6 bases outside the gene matches. As DNA, the CDR3 is TGTGCCAGCAGTTCCCACGGACAGGGAAACTATGGCTACACCTTC. This translates into CASSSHGQGNYGYTF.

The chain is built from TRBV30 and TRBJ2-7; 11 nucleotides match TRBD2. Germline values: CDR1 GTSNPN, CDR2 SVGIG (reference sequence). The ends lost 5 bases at V and 5 bases at J; junction bases unmatched: 5. CDR3 length: 13 amino acids. The CDR3 is CAWQGLAAHEQYF. In nucleotides, the CDR3 is TGTGCCTGGCAGGGACTAGCGGCCCACGAGCAGTACTTC.

V is TRBV24-1 and J is TRBJ2-5; no reliable D call. Germline V gives CDR1 KGHDR, CDR2 SFDVKD. This CDR3 region has 14 residues. Trimming took off 3 bases at V and 1 base at J, with 8 bases between the two ends. In nucleotides, the CDR3 is TGTGCCACCAGTGATACTGACTTCCAAGAGACCCAGTACTTC. Translation gives CATSDTDFQETQYF.

The sample holds a few counts of this clonotype. The chain uses TRBV7-2 and TRBJ2-7; 9 bases align to TRBD1. Looked up from germline, CDR1 is SGHTA and CDR2 is FQGNSA. The CDR3 extends over 15 amino acids. Trimming removed 3 bases from V and 7 bases from J; junction bases left unmatched: 10. The CDR3 loop is CASSFSGTGNGEQYF. The CDR3 DNA sequence: TGTGCCAGCAGCTTTTCCGGGACAGGGAACGGGGAGCAGTACTTC.